What follows are 19 T cell receptor beta chains derived from one specimen sequenced in a study of vaccination and CD4 T cells after COVID-19. The Oncomine TCR Beta short-read assay was applied to DNA of cultured CD4+ T cells. TCRdb reprocessed the PCR reads via MiXCR and lists one record per CDR3 protein. Of tens of thousands of distinct CDR3 sequences in the sample, over 55% were seen once. As for treatment: roughly 11-day PBMC culture with coronavirus spike peptide pools or control peptides (ViraFEST assay). Antigens of these TCRs are unknown. Material: CD4+ T cells from blood, cultured in vitro, obtained after SARS-CoV-2 vaccination. These receptors originate from a human donor who received a COVID-19 vaccine.

J is TRBJ1-5 and V is TRBV6-1; 10 bases line up with TRBD1. The CDR3 totals 15 residues. Trimming cost V 6 bases and J 1 base; bases outside gene matches: 3. CDR1 is MNHNS and CDR2 is SASEGT in the germline V gene. CDR3 in DNA: TGTGCCAGCAGGGACAGGGGGATAAGCAATCAGCCCCAGCATTTT. Protein sequence: CASRDRGISNQPQHF.

This chain uses TRBV4-1 with TRBJ1-6, with 7 positions matching TRBD1. V trimming: 4 bases; J trimming: 6 bases; junction bases outside the gene matches: 6. This CDR3 is built from 15 residues. Germline V lookup: CDR1 MGHRA, CDR2 YSYEKL. The CDR3 DNA is TGCGCCAGCAGCCGGGGACAGCAAGCTAATTCACCCCTCCACTTT. This encodes CASSRGQQANSPLHF.

The rearrangement uses TRBV27 and TRBJ2-1; D possibly matches TRBD1 or TRBD2 (5 bases each). The CDR3 is 14 amino acids. The V end was cut by 6 bases, the J end by 9 bases, with 18 bases between. Germline V gives CDR1 MNHEY, CDR2 SMNVEV (reference sequence). Here the CDR3 reads CASRVTGPWGEQFF. Here the CDR3 DNA reads TGTGCCAGCAGGGTAACGGGGCCTTGGGGTGAGCAGTTCTTC.

This clonotype turned up a few times. V is TRBV20-1 and J is TRBJ1-2; no definite D call. This CDR3 region has 11 residues. Germline-derived CDR1 and CDR2 are DFQATT and SNEGSKA (reference sequence). V lost 0 bases, J lost 8 bases, and 7 bases lay in between. The CDR3 nucleotides read TGCAGTGCTAGAGATCCCAACGGCTACACCTTC. Translated, it gives CSARDPNGYTF.

This sequence joins TRBV30 and TRBJ1-2; D ambiguous. The CDR3 contains 14 residues. Trimming took off 3 bases at V and 0 bases at J, with 11 bases between the two ends. Germline V lookup: CDR1 GTSNPN, CDR2 SVGIG (reference sequence). In nucleotides, the CDR3 is TGTGCCTGGAGGAAAAGGCGAACTAACTATGGCTACACCTTC. It specifies CAWRKRRTNYGYTF.

The chain combines TRBV27 with TRBJ2-5, with TRBD2 matching 13 bases. The CDR3 consists of 17 residues. Germline CDR1 MNHEY, CDR2 SMNVEV (reference sequence). V lost 5 bases and J lost 5; bases outside the gene matches: 11. The DNA of the CDR3 is TGTGCCAGCAGTCCTGGACCGGGACTAGCGGGGCGGGAGACCCAGTACTTC. Amino acids: CASSPGPGLAGRETQYF.

The J gene is TRBJ2-1, the V gene TRBV7-3, with TRBD2 as a possible D gene (5 bases). Per germline, CDR1 SGHTA and CDR2 FQGTGA. The CDR3 has 14 residues. The V end was cut by 5 bases, the J end by 7 bases, with 15 bases between. CDR3 DNA: TGTGCCAGCAGCCCGCGGGCGGAGGAGAATGAGCAGTTCTTC. Its translation is CASSPRAEENEQFF.

The chain links TRBV6-1 to TRBJ1-2, with D maybe TRBD1 (6 bases). The germline gives CDR1 MNHNS, CDR2 SASEGT. CDR3 length: 15 amino acids. V was cut by 0 bases and J by 4 bases, with 12 bases left in between. The CDR3 DNA sequence: TGTGCCAGCAGTGAAGCTGTCACAGGGCCCTATGGCTACACCTTC. This translates into CASSEAVTGPYGYTF.

V gene TRBV7-8 combines with J gene TRBJ2-7, with D perhaps TRBD1 (5 bases). CDR3 length equals 14 residues. In germline, CDR1 is SGHVS, CDR2 FQNEAQ. V was clipped by 2 bases and J by 2 bases, with 10 bases between them. The CDR3 coding sequence is TGTGCCAGCAGCTTAACAGGCGGCACCTACGAGCAGTACTTC. It specifies CASSLTGGTYEQYF.

The chain employs TRBV20-1 and TRBJ2-7; 10 bases agree with TRBD2. J was trimmed by 7 bases and V by 3 bases; bases with no gene match: 12. Germline values: CDR1 DFQATT, CDR2 SNEGSKA (reference sequence). This CDR3 has 15 amino acids. The CDR3 sequence is CSARPSGGRPREQYF. The CDR3 DNA follows: TGCAGTGCTAGGCCTAGCGGGGGTCGTCCTAGGGAGCAGTACTTC.

This rearrangement joins TRBV7-9 to TRBJ1-2; 7 nucleotides agree with TRBD1. Trimming took 5 bases from V and 5 from J; bases not matched to a gene: 8. From germline, CDR1 is SEHNR and CDR2 FQNEAQ (reference sequence). The CDR3 sequence is 14 residues long. The CDR3 here is CASSPRDSLYGYTF. The DNA for the CDR3 is TGTGCCAGCAGCCCCCGGGACAGTCTTTATGGCTACACCTTC. Full variable domain (missing parts from reference TRBV7-9 and TRBJ1-2): DTGVSQNPRHKITKRGQNVTFRCDPISEHNRLYWYRQTLGQGPEFLTYFQNEAQLEKSRLLSDRFSAERPKGSFSTLEIQRTEQGDSAMYLCASSPRDSLYGYTFGSGTRLTVV.

This clonotype showed up just a few times. The chain couples TRBV30 to TRBJ2-5; unclear D gene. CDR3 length equals 17 residues. With 0 bases removed from V and 1 base from J, the gap between germline ends came to 18 bases. Germline CDR1 is GTSNPN and CDR2 is SVGIG (reference sequence). CDR3: CAWSVKTGGVTQETQYF. CDR3 in DNA: TGTGCCTGGAGTGTTAAAACGGGTGGGGTGACCCAAGAGACCCAGTACTTC.

This clonotype was picked up one time. The chain employs TRBV19 and TRBJ1-2; the D gene is possibly TRBD1 (6 bases). The germline V and J ends were trimmed by 3 bases and 6 bases, with 8 bases remaining between them. This CDR3 is 12 amino acids long. Germline-derived CDR1 and CDR2 are LNHDA and SQIVND (reference sequence). CDR3 sequence: CASSIHRDGYTF. CDR3 in DNA: TGTGCCAGTAGTATTCACAGGGATGGCTACACCTTC.

The chain is built from TRBV30 and TRBJ1-2, with TRBD1 matching over 8 bases. V lost 4 bases, J lost 8 bases, and 12 bases stayed unmatched. Germline-derived CDR1 and CDR2 are GTSNPN and SVGIG (reference sequence). CDR3 length: 14 residues. CDR3 region: CAWTDSQGAGGYTF. The CDR3 DNA reads TGTGCCTGGACCGACTCCCAGGGGGCGGGCGGCTACACCTTC.

To note about this clonotype: Its ends do not fully match the called genes, so a read error is possible. The chain employs TRBV27 and TRBJ1-4; perhaps TRBD1 as D (6 bases). CDR3 length: 15 amino acids. Germline V gene lookup returns CDR1 MNHEY and CDR2 SMNVEV (reference sequence). The CDR3 spells CTSSLSGGGNEKLFF. In nucleotides, the CDR3 is TGTACCAGCAGTTTATCGGGGGGGGGCAATGAAAAACTGTTTTTT.

This clonotype was found once. The gene calls are TRBV2 and TRBJ1-4; unclear D gene. Germline V CDR1 and CDR2: SNHLY, FYNNEI. CDR3 length: 15 amino acids. The V and J ends lost 7 bases and 0 bases respectively, with 12 bases between them. The CDR3 region is CASTKHTATNEKLFF. The CDR3 DNA reads TGTGCCAGCACAAAGCACACGGCAACTAATGAAAAACTGTTTTTT.

This clonotype showed up just a few times. The chain recombines TRBV20-1 with TRBJ2-3; 11 bases are shared with TRBD2. Germline V gene data show CDR1 as DFQATT and CDR2 as SNEGSKA (reference sequence). J was trimmed by 1 base and V by 7 bases; bases with no gene match: 7. The CDR3 totals 15 residues. Written as DNA, the CDR3 is TGCAGTGTTCGAGCGACTAGCGGGGGCACAGATACGCAGTATTTT. Translation: CSVRATSGGTDTQYF.

The chain employs TRBV7-9 and TRBJ1-2; TRBD1 agrees at 8 bases. With V trimmed by 5 bases and J by 0 bases, 5 bases remained unmatched. Germline V gene data show CDR1 as SEHNR and CDR2 as FQNEAQ (reference sequence). CDR3 length equals 15 residues. CDR3 in DNA: TGTGCCAGCAGCCCCGGGACAGGCGCTAACTATGGCTACACCTTC. Translating gives CASSPGTGANYGYTF.

This sequence joins TRBV5-6 and TRBJ2-2; 9 nucleotides agree with TRBD2. Trimming took 3 bases from V and 4 from J; bases not matched to a gene: 7. The CDR3 spans 16 residues. Looked up from germline, CDR1 is SGHDT and CDR2 is YYEEEE. CDR3: CASSSMRGGVTGELFF. DNA for the CDR3: TGTGCCAGCAGCTCGATGCGGGGGGGAGTCACCGGGGAGCTGTTTTTT. The full variable domain, with the rest looked up from reference TRBV5-6 and TRBJ2-2, is DAGVTQSPTHLIKTRGQQVTLRCSPKSGHDTVSWYQQALGQGPQFIFQYYEEEERQRGNFPDRFSGHQFPNYSSELNVNALLLGDSALYLCASSSMRGGVTGELFFGEGSRLTVL.